Listed below are T cell receptor beta chains from one sample, sequenced in a study of T cell changes during pregnancy in multiple sclerosis. Produced via immunoSEQ multiplex PCR; TCRdb's table is partial and in-frame only. The table has some 100,000 clones, 94% seen once. The starting material was peripheral blood, obtained before pregnancy. The receptor source for this set is a female donor with multiple sclerosis, enrolled in a pregnancy study. The CDR3 runs from the conserved cysteine through the conserved F or W. A D gene is named only where the DNA matches it firmly. Some rows mark clone size as missing; the rest say once, few, many or name a class of expanded clone.

cdr3_nt cdr3_aa d_call clone_size j_call v_call
TGTGCCAGCAGCTTAGCGCAGGGAAGGGGGGGAGGCTACACCTTC CASSLAQGRGGGYTF - - TRBJ1-2 TRBV7-9
TGTGCCAGCACCCGGACAGTGGATGGCTACACCTTC CASTRTVDGYTF - - TRBJ1-2 TRBV28
TGTGCCAGCAGCGTAGGAAATAGCGGGGGGGTAGGCACAGATACGCAGTATTTT CASSVGNSGGVGTDTQYF TRBD2 - TRBJ2-3 TRBV9
TGTGCCAGCAGAGACCAACAGGGCGGTCGGGTAACGCAGTATTTT CASRDQQGGRVTQYF - once TRBJ2-3 TRBV7-2
TGTGCCAGCAGCTTAAGGGGAAGAGGAAGACAGGAGGGCTACACCTTC CASSLRGRGRQEGYTF - - TRBJ1-2 TRBV7-8
TGTGCCAGTAGCCCGGGACAGGGGACCACCGGGGAGCTGTTTTTT CASSPGQGTTGELFF TRBD1 - TRBJ2-2 TRBV19
TGCGCCAGCAGCCGACAGGGGGCTTCGACAGATACGCAGTATTTT CASSRQGASTDTQYF TRBD1 - TRBJ2-3 TRBV5-1
TGTGCCAGCAGTGCCACAGGACAGAACACTGAAGCTTTCTTT CASSATGQNTEAFF - - TRBJ1-1 TRBV6-4
TGTGCCAGCAGGGAGGGACCGCTTCAAGAGACCCAGTACTTC CASREGPLQETQYF - - TRBJ2-5 TRBV2
TGTGCCAGCAGCGGCGTACAGGGAACCCCCAACTATGGCTACACCTTC CASSGVQGTPNYGYTF - - TRBJ1-2 TRBV5-4
TGCGCCAGCAGCCAAGATCGCGGGGAATGGGGCTACACCTTC CASSQDRGEWGYTF - - TRBJ1-2 TRBV4-3
TGTGCCAGCATTAACAGTCAAGGTGAGCAGTTCTTC CASINSQGEQFF - - TRBJ2-1 TRBV28
TGTGCCAGCAGCCGGCAGGGGGGCACTGAAGCTTTCTTT CASSRQGGTEAFF TRBD1 - TRBJ1-1 TRBV5-6
TGTGCCAGCAGCTTAATCGGGCAGGGTTATGGCTACACCTTC CASSLIGQGYGYTF - - TRBJ1-2 TRBV7-8
TGTGCCAGCAGTGAAATATGGGCCAGGGCACATATTGGCTACACCTTC CASSEIWARAHIGYTF - - TRBJ1-2 TRBV2
TGCGCCAGCAGCTTGGGAGGGGGTTATGGCTACACCTTC CASSLGGGYGYTF - - TRBJ1-2 TRBV5-1
TGCGCCAGCAGCCTCCTACCGGGACAGGGGGTTTCGAAGACCCAGTACTTC CASSLLPGQGVSKTQYF TRBD1 - TRBJ2-5 TRBV5-1
TGTGCCTGGAGTGTATGGGGGGGCGGGGCTGAAGCTTTCTTT CAWSVWGGGAEAFF - few TRBJ1-1 TRBV30
TGTGCCAGTAAACGTACAGGGGTGGGCGAGCAGTACTTC CASKRTGVGEQYF TRBD1 - TRBJ2-7 TRBV19
TGTGCCAGCAGTCCTACAGGATCCCAGGGAAACACCATATATTTT CASSPTGSQGNTIYF - - TRBJ1-3 TRBV27
TGCGCCAGCAGCCCCCTACGCGGGAGGGCCCCCGGGGAGCTGTTTTTT CASSPLRGRAPGELFF TRBD2 - TRBJ2-2 TRBV4-1
TGCAGCGTCGAGGGGGTGGGTACCGGGGAGCTGTTTTTT CSVEGVGTGELFF - - TRBJ2-2 TRBV29-1
TGTGCTAGTGGTGGAGGACAGTCACTTGGTGGCTACACCTTC CASGGGQSLGGYTF - - TRBJ1-2 TRBV12-5
TGTGCCAGCAGGGGATCGGGGTTTGGCACCGGGGAGCTGTTTTTT CASRGSGFGTGELFF - many TRBJ2-2 TRBV7-9
TGTGCCAGCTCACGGGACTCCCCCTGGGGCGAGCAGTACTTC CASSRDSPWGEQYF - - TRBJ2-7 TRBV18
TGTGCCTGGAGTTACAGGGGCGGCAATCAGCCCCAGCATTTT CAWSYRGGNQPQHF TRBD1 - TRBJ1-5 TRBV30
TGTGCCAGCAGCCCAGGACTAGCGGTCACAGATACGCAGTATTTT CASSPGLAVTDTQYF TRBD2 - TRBJ2-3 TRBV2
TGTGCCAGCAGCTCCCGTACGGGGGAGAGTATGGAAGCTTTCTTT CASSSRTGESMEAFF - - TRBJ1-1 TRBV7-9
TGTGCCAGCACCCACGAGCGGGTGTCCTACAATGAGCAGTTCTTC CASTHERVSYNEQFF - once TRBJ2-1 TRBV7-8
TGTGCCATTTCTAGACTCAGGAACACTGAAGCTTTCTTT CAISRLRNTEAFF - once TRBJ1-1 TRBV2
TGTGCCAGCAGCCAAACGAGACTAGCAGGGCTGAAAGAGACCCAGTACTTC CASSQTRLAGLKETQYF TRBD2 - TRBJ2-5 TRBV14
TGTGCCAGCTCACCAAGCAACGGGAACGGTGAGCAGTTCTTC CASSPSNGNGEQFF - - TRBJ2-1 TRBV18
TGTGCCAGCAGCCCGCTTGCTAGCGGGAGGATGTCAGATACGCAGTATTTT CASSPLASGRMSDTQYF TRBD2 - TRBJ2-3 TRBV4-2
TGTGCCAGCAGCTTAGCTACAAGCACAGATACGCAGTATTTT CASSLATSTDTQYF - - TRBJ2-3 TRBV7-9
TGTGCCAGCACCGGACAGGGGGGAAAGCCCCAGCATTTT CASTGQGGKPQHF TRBD1 - TRBJ1-5 TRBV28
TGTGCCAGTAGTATAGTGCGTGGGACTGAGAATGAAAAACTGTTTTTT CASSIVRGTENEKLFF - - TRBJ1-4 TRBV19
TGTGCCAGCAGTGGGGCTAGCGGGAGGGGCGATGAGCAGTTCTTC CASSGASGRGDEQFF TRBD2 - TRBJ2-1 TRBV6-1
TGTGCTAGTGGTTTCTCACCTCTCCTCGCGGAGGCAACTAATGAAAAACTGTTTTTT CASGFSPLLAEATNEKLFF - - TRBJ1-4 TRBV12-5
TGCGCCAGCAGCTTACAGTCGAACACTGAAGCTTTCTTT CASSLQSNTEAFF - - TRBJ1-1 TRBV5-1
TGCAGCGACGGAGGTCCCGTTCTAGCGGGAGGGGATACGCAGTATTTT CSDGGPVLAGGDTQYF TRBD2 - TRBJ2-3 TRBV29-1
TGTGCCAGCCGGCCTAGCGGGAGCATCTCCTACAATGAGCAGTTCTTC CASRPSGSISYNEQFF TRBD2 - TRBJ2-1 TRBV27
TGTGCCAGCAGCGGGCGACAGGGGAACTATGGCTACACCTTC CASSGRQGNYGYTF TRBD1 - TRBJ1-2 TRBV9
TGTGCCATTATGACAGGGAACACCGGGGAGCTGTTTTTT CAIMTGNTGELFF - - TRBJ2-2 TRBV10-3
TGTGCCAGCATTGCTAGTGGGTCCACAGATACGCAGTATTTT CASIASGSTDTQYF - - TRBJ2-3 TRBV6-5
TGTGCCAGCAGCGTATTCGGTAATGCTGAAGCTTTCTTT CASSVFGNAEAFF - - TRBJ1-1 TRBV9
TGCGCCAGCAGCCCCGTGGTTAGACTTGATGAGCAGTTCTTC CASSPVVRLDEQFF - - TRBJ2-1 TRBV5-1
TGTGCCAGCAGCGAGGACGCTACTAGGAGAGAGACCCAGTACTTC CASSEDATRRETQYF - - TRBJ2-5 TRBV7-2
TGTGCCAGCATAGGTAGGGACAGGGGGCTTACTGAAGCTTTCTTT CASIGRDRGLTEAFF TRBD1 - TRBJ1-1 TRBV27
TGTGCCAGCAAGAGAAGGGGGGGCTGGGGCTACACCTTC CASKRRGGWGYTF - - TRBJ1-2 TRBV13
TGTGCCAGCACCCCCGGGACAGGGTACTATGAGCAGTTCTTC CASTPGTGYYEQFF TRBD1 - TRBJ2-1 TRBV5-6
TGTGCCAGCAGTTGGACAGGGGGTCACTCTGGAAACACCATATATTTT CASSWTGGHSGNTIYF TRBD1 - TRBJ1-3 TRBV6-5
TGTGCCAGCAGCGTAGGAACTCTAGTAAGCACAGATACGCAGTATTTT CASSVGTLVSTDTQYF - - TRBJ2-3 TRBV9